In this sample, the clone carrying this T cell receptor (beta chain) turned up a few times. CDR1 and CDR2 (germline): KGHSH, LQKENI. The CDR3 extends over 17 amino acids. V gave up 3 bases and J gave up 0 bases, with 17 bases separating them. TCRdb reprocessed the RT-PCR reads with MiXCR, giving one entry per CDR3 protein. The sample has 550,000 to 750,000 distinct CDR3 sequences, 13% to 15% seen once. The V and J genes are TRBV18 and TRBJ2-5, with a possible D match to TRBD2 (5 bases). The sequenced sample was memory CD4+ T cells from blood. This clonotype originated in a female donor in good health, serving as a healthy control. In nucleotides, the CDR3 is TGTGCCAGCTCACCGACTAAAGAGGAGTTGTACCAAGAGACCCAGTACTTC. Protein product: CASSPTKEELYQETQYF.